Presented here are 2 T cell receptor beta chains from one specimen sequenced in a study of graft-versus-host responses after intestinal transplantation (dated by TCRdb to about 2021). To prepare the library, the immunoSEQ multiplex PCR assay was applied. Drawn from immuneACCESS, this table holds only the in-frame rearrangements with V and J called that TCRdb kept. Clones are partly lost; checked studies trace under half to an unresolved V gene and leave the rest unexplained. The sample table lists approximately 99,000 clones, less than 95% of them with a count of one. The leading ten clones occupy over 0.055% of the sample. Their antigen targets remain unknown. The intended sense of this specimen's time point label: cells obtained before transplantation from donor or recipient. The sample was unstimulated CD8+ T cells sorted from spleen or lymph node cells, taken before transplant. Source of these receptors: a human donor who was the organ donor for an intestinal transplant.

This clone was counted once. The chain uses TRBV7-2 and TRBJ2-1; 9 positions match TRBD2. Germline lookup yields CDR1 SGHTA and CDR2 FQGNSA. CDR3 length: 15 amino acids. With 0 bases clipped from V and 6 bases from J, the junction kept 3 bases outside the gene matches. The DNA for the CDR3 is TGTGCCAGCAGCTTAGCAGCGGGAGGACCCAATGAGCAGTTCTTC. This translates into CASSLAAGGPNEQFF.

The chain carries TRBV5-1 and TRBJ1-6, with D possibly matching TRBD1 (5 bases). Germline V lookup: CDR1 SGHRS, CDR2 YFSETQ. This CDR3 comprises 15 residues. V was pared by 4 bases and J by 7 bases, with 15 bases between. CDR3 nucleotides: TGCGCCAGCAGCCTTGACAGCGCCGAAAATTCACCCCTCCACTTT. It encodes CASSLDSAENSPLHF.